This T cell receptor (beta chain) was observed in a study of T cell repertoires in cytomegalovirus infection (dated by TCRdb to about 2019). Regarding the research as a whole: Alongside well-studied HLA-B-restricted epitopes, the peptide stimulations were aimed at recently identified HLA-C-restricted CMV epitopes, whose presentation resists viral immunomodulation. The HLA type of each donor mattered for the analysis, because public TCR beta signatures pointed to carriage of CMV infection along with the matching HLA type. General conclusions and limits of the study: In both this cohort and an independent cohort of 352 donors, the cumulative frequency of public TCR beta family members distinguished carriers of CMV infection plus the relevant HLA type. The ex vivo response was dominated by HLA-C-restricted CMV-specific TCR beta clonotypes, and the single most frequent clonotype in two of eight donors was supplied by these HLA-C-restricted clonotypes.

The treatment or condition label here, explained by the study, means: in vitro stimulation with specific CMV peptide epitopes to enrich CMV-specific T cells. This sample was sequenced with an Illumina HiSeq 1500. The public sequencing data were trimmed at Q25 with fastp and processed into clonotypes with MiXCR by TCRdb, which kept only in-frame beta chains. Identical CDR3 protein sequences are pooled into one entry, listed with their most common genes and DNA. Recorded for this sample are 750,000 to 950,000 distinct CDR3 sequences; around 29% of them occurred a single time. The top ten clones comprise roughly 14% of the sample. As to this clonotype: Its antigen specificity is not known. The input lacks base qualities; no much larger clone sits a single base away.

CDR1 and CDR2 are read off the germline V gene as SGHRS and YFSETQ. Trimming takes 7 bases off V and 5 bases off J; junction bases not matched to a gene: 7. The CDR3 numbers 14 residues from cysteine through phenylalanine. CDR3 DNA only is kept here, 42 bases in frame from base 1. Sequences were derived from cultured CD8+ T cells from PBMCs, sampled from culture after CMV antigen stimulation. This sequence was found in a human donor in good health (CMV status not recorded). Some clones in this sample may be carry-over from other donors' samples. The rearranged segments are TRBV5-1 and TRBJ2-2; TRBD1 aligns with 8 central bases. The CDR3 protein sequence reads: CASWTGTLTGELFF. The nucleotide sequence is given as TGCGCCAGCTGGACAGGGACGCTGACCGGGGAGCTGTTTTTT.